This T cell receptor (beta chain) is from a study of naive and memory T cell subsets. Broader study findings: Possibly reflecting memory cells re-expressing CD45RA, a few larger clonotypes occurred in naive repertoires, especially CD8. Diversity fell and Gini index rose from naive through CM, EM, EMRA.

Both TRBC1 and TRBC2 were covered by a beta constant-region primer of two equimolar oligonucleotides. Four rounds of PCR amplified the ligated cDNA using nested alpha and beta constant-region primers plus SP2. An oligonucleotide with the SP2 primer and a 12-nucleotide UMI was ligated to the cDNA 3' end. Via MiXCR, TCRdb re-called the UMI-ligation and nested PCR reads, giving one row per CDR3 protein. The sample lists 99,000 or so distinct CDR3 sequences, 14% occurring once. Cells stained for CD3, CD4, CD8, CD45RA, CD27 and viability were sorted into four CD45RA/CD27 subsets. Remarks on this clonotype: Its cognate antigen is unknown.

This CDR3 has 14 residues. J gave up 3 bases and V 5 bases, and 3 bases lay outside the gene matches. The sequence derives from a human donor in good health. The sequenced sample consisted of naive CD8+ T cells from blood. This rearrangement joins TRBV12-3 or TRBV12-4 to TRBJ2-7; the match to TRBD2 covers 11 bases. The CDR3 bases are TGTGCCAGCAGTCCTGGACTAGCGGGCTACGAGCAGTACTTC. It codes for CASSPGLAGYEQYF.